These 5 T cell receptor beta chains share one sample of origin, sequenced in a study of OX40 agonist ivuxolimab in advanced cancers. The protocol used for the library was the immunoSEQ multiplex PCR assay. Drawn from immuneACCESS, this table holds only the in-frame rearrangements with V and J called that TCRdb kept. Clones are partly lost; checked studies trace under half to an unresolved V gene and leave the rest unexplained. The sample profile shows tens of thousands of clones; about 85% of them were found once. The ten largest clonotypes hold roughly 9.9% of the sample. This specimen consisted of CD4+ or CD8+ T cells sorted from blood, obtained in a trial of the OX40 agonist ivuxolimab. Receptors originate from an adult with an advanced solid tumor such as melanoma, head and neck, liver or kidney cancer.

The rearrangement uses TRBV18 and TRBJ1-1; D call uncertain. Per germline, CDR1 KGHSH and CDR2 LQKENI. The CDR3 extends over 13 amino acids. V lost 6 bases and J 5 bases, leaving 13 bases between the germline ends. CDR3 nucleotides: TGTGCCAGCTCCCCGGGCCAAAGAACTGAAGCTTTCTTT. Amino acid sequence: CASSPGQRTEAFF.

The chain combines TRBV30 with TRBJ2-6, with D perhaps given as TRBD1 or TRBD2 (6 bases each). V shed 0 bases and J shed 0 bases, with 18 bases lying between them. The CDR3 runs to 19 residues. The germline V gene has CDR1 GTSNPN and CDR2 SVGIG (reference sequence). The CDR3 spells CAWSVYPPGGPSGANVLTF. Here the CDR3 DNA reads TGTGCCTGGAGTGTATACCCCCCCGGGGGCCCCTCTGGGGCCAACGTCCTGACTTTC. The variable domain in full, completed from reference TRBV30 and TRBJ2-6, reads SQTIHQWPATLVQPVGSPLSLECTVEGTSNPNLYWYRQAAGRGLQLLFYSVGIGQISSEVPQNLSASRPQDRQFILSSKKLLLSDSGFYLCAWSVYPPGGPSGANVLTFGAGSRLTVL.

In the case of this clone: One junction end does not reproduce the germline sequence, and a read error may be involved. The rearrangement uses TRBV7-8 and TRBJ2-3; 7 nucleotides line up with TRBD2. Germline CDR1 and CDR2: SGHVS and FQNEAQ. The CDR3 has 14 amino acids. CDR3 residues: CASSLLTSRDTQYF. CDR3 sequence (DNA): TGTGCCAGCAGCTTATTGACTAGCAGAGATACGCAGTATTTT.

This clone came up a few times. V usage is TRBV4-2 and J usage is TRBJ2-3, with 11 bases fitting TRBD2. This CDR3 comprises 16 residues. V gave up 4 bases and J gave up 2 bases; unmatched junction bases: 5. In germline, CDR1 is LGHNA, CDR2 YNFKEQ. The DNA for the CDR3 is TGTGCCAGCAGCCCAGGGACTAGCGGATACACAGATACGCAGTATTTT. This translates into CASSPGTSGYTDTQYF.

This chain uses TRBV28 with TRBJ1-2; the D gene is possibly TRBD1 (6 bases). This CDR3 has 14 residues. Between the trimmed V and J ends, which lost 5 bases and 0 bases, there was a span of 10 bases. CDR1 and CDR2 from the germline V gene are MDHEN and SYDVKM. CDR3 loop: CASSTTGPNYGYTF. In nucleotides, the CDR3 is TGTGCCAGCAGTACGACAGGTCCTAACTATGGCTACACCTTC.